This T cell receptor (beta chain) derives from a study of Graves' ophthalmopathy and Graves' hyperthyroidism (dated by TCRdb to 2017 to 2018). Background on the whole study: A patient counted as having stable hyperthyroidism if there was no progression to ophthalmopathy within 18 months of follow-up. The study used TCR beta repertoire signatures to distinguish Graves' ophthalmopathy from Graves' hyperthyroidism and to predict progression to ophthalmopathy. In total, 135 blood samples were TCR-sequenced: some 40 ophthalmopathy, roughly 80 hyperthyroidism and some 17 hyperthyroidism-to-ophthalmopathy patients. A discovery set of 100 patients (43 ophthalmopathy, fewer than 60 stable hyperthyroidism) was enrolled to explore V-J signatures distinguishing ophthalmopathy from hyperthyroidism. For independent validation, a separate cohort was made up of 18 hyperthyroidism patients plus 17 patients who later progressed from hyperthyroidism to ophthalmopathy. In five to seven hyperthyroidism patients, T-cell repertoires of thyroid tissue and blood were compared. Following sampling, methimazole starting at 30 mg daily was administered to hyperthyroidism patients, and high-dose intravenous methylprednisolone was administered to ophthalmopathy patients. General conclusions and limits of the study: Most expanded thyroid clonotypes with a frequency above 0.001 also appeared in blood, which suggests that blood repertoires may reflect the immune response in the thyroid. In validation, the model predicted ophthalmopathy progression with nearly 71% sensitivity and less than 80% specificity; roughly 12 predicted patients were CT-confirmed with GO in a median of approximately six months. Sample size was not statistically predetermined, and group allocation was not concealed from the investigators. The 13-signature model separated ophthalmopathy from stable hyperthyroidism with approximately 90% sensitivity and approximately 83% specificity in cross-validation, and 80%/75% in the test set.

Between the V and J ends, shortened by 11 bases and 0 bases respectively, the junction contains 20 bases. The CDR3 has 16 amino acids, counting the end cysteine and phenylalanine. Of all the DNA, just the CDR3 is kept, 48 bases in frame from base 1. According to the germline V gene, CDR1 reads ENHRY and CDR2 reads SYGVKD. Patients with hyperthyroidism were aged 18 to 65 years, had been newly diagnosed, and had a disease duration of less than 2 months. Patients with other autoimmune diseases, uncontrolled infections, pregnancy or lactation were excluded from the study. Clinical symptoms, serum thyroxine, TRAb, thyroid ultrasound and orbital computed tomography formed the basis of the diagnosis. Total RNA was extracted using Trizol reagent, and RNA quality was checked on an Agilent 2100 Bioanalyzer. For repertoire sequencing, TCR beta CDR3 regions were amplified from RNA transcripts. The first round was an RT-PCR using HTBI primers with the Qiagen OneStep RT-PCR kit, and this first round was followed by a second-round multiplex PCR, then size selection and purification. Sequencing of the libraries was carried out on an Illumina HiSeq2000 in paired-end mode with 100 bp reads. From the authors' description of their analysis: SOAPnuke was used to process the reads, throwing out any read that had adapters, had uncalled bases, had a mean Phred below 15, or lacked an exact constant-primer or identifier match. COPE v1.2.5 was used to merge high-quality paired reads. Each unique nucleotide sequence was treated as a clonotype, and MiTCR v1.1 was used to align the clonotypes to the IMGT TRB V, D and J references. Analysis was restricted to V-J combinations with a frequency above 0.0001, which covered 99% to 99.2% of repertoires. For each V-J combination, a TCR clonal expansion and chaos score was defined as F50 clonal expansion divided by the chaos observed in the TCRdist matrix. Welch's t-statistics and random forest were used to narrow the features down to over ten V-J combinations, which were then fed into a naive Bayes classifier. The similarity between thyroid and blood repertoires was quantified using the Morisita-Horn index. The public reads were quality trimmed at Q25 with fastp and then assembled into clones with MiXCR by TCRdb, keeping productive beta chains. Entries are consolidated by CDR3 protein sequence, retaining the most common genes and DNA. These V and J calls derive from TCRdb rather than the authors' analysis. This sample holds around 1,200,000 distinct CDR3 sequences; 36% were observed only once. The top ten clones comprise around 10% of the sample.

In regard to this clonotype: The clone's antigen remains unknown. The record has no base qualities; no much larger clone is one base away.

The sequence came from an adult man with Graves' hyperthyroidism. The V and J segments used are TRBV10-3 and TRBJ1-3; the D gene cannot be resolved reliably. What was sequenced was peripheral blood or thyroid tissue (not recorded which). This receptor has the CDR3 CAASSLQGSSGNTIYF. Read as DNA, the sequence is TGTGCCGCATCAAGCTTGCAAGGGAGCTCTGGAAACACCATATATTTT.